This TCR beta chain was identified in a study of blood T cell repertoires in COVID-19. Background on the study: Samples taken during acute and convalescent COVID-19 were collected in the United States, Italy and Spain.

The CDR3 runs to 17 residues. CDR1 is MGHRA and CDR2 is YSYEKL in the germline V gene. V shed 1 base, J shed 1 base, and the junction held 7 bases outside the gene matches. Per the original methods: Amplification with reference gene primers provided the estimates of nucleated cell counts. Generated by immunoSEQ multiplex PCR, the TCRdb table keeps only in-frame clones and is missing some. V and J calls and clone size are copied from that table; D and trimming were computed from the DNA. The data contain about 140,000 clones, approximately 79% of them singletons. Sequencing input: peripheral blood. The chain couples TRBV4-1 to TRBJ1-2; 9 nucleotides match TRBD1. The clonotype was recovered from a man between 45 and 60 years old with active or convalescent COVID-19. The CDR3 nucleotides read TGCGCCAGCAGCCAAGTTACTACGGGACAGGGTAACTATGGCTACACCTTC. It is translated as CASSQVTTGQGNYGYTF.